A selection of T cell receptor beta chains follows, all from one sample in a study of blood T cell repertoires in COVID-19. The protocol was immunoSEQ multiplex PCR, while the TCRdb copy is restricted to in-frame clones and leaves out a portion. The sample contains around 70,000 clones, around 75% of which appear only once. Specimen: peripheral blood. The receptor set was obtained from a man between 65 and 79 years old with acute or convalescent COVID-19. Each CDR3 is given with its conserved first and last residue. Fields, in order: D gene, V gene, clone size, J gene, CDR3 protein, CDR3 DNA. The D gene is left open where the match is weak. Clone size is shown for a subset of rows, as once, few, many or a class of expanded clone.

>TRBD1|TRBV7-2|.|TRBJ2-7
CASSRLTGPYEQYF
TGTGCCAGCAGCCGCCTGACAGGGCCCTACGAGCAGTACTTC
>.|TRBV29-1|.|TRBJ1-3
CSAKQGVDGNTIYF
TGCAGCGCTAAACAGGGTGTTGATGGAAACACCATATATTTT
>TRBD1|TRBV12-3/TRBV12-4|.|TRBJ1-2
CASGTAYGYTF
TGTGCCAGCGGGACAGCTTATGGCTACACCTTC
>TRBD2|TRBV28|once|TRBJ2-5
CASRKGLAPWASSGGTQYF
TGTGCCAGCAGAAAGGGTTTGGCCCCCTGGGCTAGTTCGGGGGGGACCCAGTACTTC
>TRBD1|TRBV7-8|.|TRBJ2-7
CASSSLDRGMNEQYF
TGTGCCAGCAGCTCCTTGGACAGGGGCATGAACGAGCAGTACTTC
>TRBD1|TRBV7-8|.|TRBJ1-4
CASILTVGTGDEKLFF
TGTGCCAGCATCCTTACGGTCGGGACAGGGGATGAAAAACTGTTTTTT
>.|TRBV7-2|few|TRBJ1-4
CASSPGLANEKLFF
TGTGCCAGCAGCCCTGGGCTGGCTAATGAAAAACTGTTTTTT
>TRBD1|TRBV6-5|.|TRBJ2-7
CASSLQGARYEQYF
TGTGCCAGCTCATTACAGGGGGCAAGGTACGAGCAGTACTTC
>TRBD2|TRBV4-2|.|TRBJ2-7
CASSQGTSGLYEQYF
TGTGCCAGCAGCCAGGGGACTAGCGGCCTCTACGAGCAGTACTTC
>TRBD2|TRBV7-9|few|TRBJ2-2
CASSSISSGNTGELFF
TGTGCCAGCAGCTCCATCTCTAGCGGCAACACCGGGGAGCTGTTTTTT